The 18 T cell receptor beta chains below all came from one sample that was sequenced in a study of cytomegalovirus exposure and HLA in healthy donors. The PCR used 60 Vbeta and 13 Jbeta primers. This table comes from immunoSEQ multiplex PCR, and its TCRdb copy is limited to in-frame clones, with some not included. The sample lists approximately 120,000 clones; 76% were seen once. The specimen was PBMCs. All receptors derive from a man aged 45 to 65 in good health and CMV-seronegative.

This clone occurred a few times. This rearrangement joins TRBV9 to TRBJ1-6, with TRBD1 matching over 10 bases. CDR1 is SGDLS, CDR2 YYNGEE, per germline. V gave up 3 bases and J gave up 10 bases; unmatched junction bases: 4. The CDR3 runs to 14 residues. The chain's CDR3 is CASSAGQGSSPLHF. CDR3 coding DNA: TGTGCCAGCAGCGCGGGACAGGGGAGCTCACCCCTCCACTTT.

The chain links TRBV5-1 to TRBJ2-5; 9 bases align to TRBD1. The CDR3 covers 14 residues. J was trimmed by 2 bases and V by 4 bases; bases with no gene match: 3. From germline, CDR1 is SGHRS and CDR2 YFSETQ. The CDR3 nucleotides read TGCGCCAGCAGCGCCGGACAGGGGCAAGAGACCCAGTACTTC. Translating gives CASSAGQGQETQYF.

The chain couples TRBV6-6 to TRBJ1-6; unclear D gene. Germline V CDR1 and CDR2: MNHNY, SVGAGI (reference sequence). V was cut by 6 bases and J by 10 bases, with 16 bases left in between. The CDR3 loop spans 14 amino acids. This CDR3 is CASRDGSPGSPLHF. The CDR3, as DNA: TGTGCCAGCAGGGACGGCTCTCCGGGGTCACCCCTCCACTTT.

J is TRBJ1-5 and V is TRBV6-1; the D gene is possibly TRBD1 (6 bases). The CDR3 spans 13 residues. Germline values: CDR1 MNHNS, CDR2 SASEGT. Trimming stripped 5 bases from V and 7 bases from J, with 12 bases between. For the CDR3, the DNA is TGTGCCAGCAGTTCCGGGACAAAGCAGCCCCAGCATTTT. As protein: CASSSGTKQPQHF.

The chain is built from TRBV6-6 and TRBJ2-1, with D possibly TRBD2 on 5 matching bases. Germline V gene data show CDR1 as MNHNY and CDR2 as SVGAGI (reference sequence). V dropped 6 bases and J dropped 5 bases, with 8 bases sitting between them. The length of the CDR3 is 12 residues. CDR3 sequence reads: CASRPGDNEQFF. Written as DNA, the CDR3 is TGTGCCAGCAGGCCCGGGGACAATGAGCAGTTCTTC.

The chain carries TRBV21-1 and TRBJ2-7; the tabulated D call, TRBD2, remains unverified against the DNA. TRBV21-1 counts as a pseudogene. CDR3 length: 14 amino acids. As DNA, the CDR3 is TGTGCCAGCGGCTCTAGCGGGGTTTCCTACGAGCAGTACGTC. As protein: CASGSSGVSYEQYV.

The gene calls are TRBV5-8 and TRBJ1-5; no definite D call. With 5 bases removed from V and 7 bases from J, the gap between germline ends came to 19 bases. The length of the CDR3 is 15 residues. Germline V gene data show CDR1 as SGHTS and CDR2 as YDEGEE. The CDR3, as DNA: TGTGCCAGCAGACACACATTGCGCCTTAGCCAGCCCCAGCATTTT. Encoded protein: CASRHTLRLSQPQHF.

This rearrangement joins TRBV5-1 to TRBJ1-5; D possibly corresponds to TRBD1 (5 bases). The CDR3 length is 15 residues. In germline, CDR1 is SGHRS, CDR2 YFSETQ. Trimming removed 1 base from V and 6 bases from J, with 14 bases in between. CDR3 DNA sequence: TGCGCCAGCAGCTTGTCCGGCAGGGAGGGTCAGCCCCAGCATTTT. Protein product: CASSLSGREGQPQHF. The full variable domain, in which reference TRBV5-1 and TRBJ1-5 provide the parts outside the CDR3, is KAGVTQTPRYLIKTRGQQVTLSCSPISGHRSVSWYQQTPGQGLQFLFEYFSETQRNKGNFPGRFSGRQFSNSRSEMNVSTLELGDSALYLCASSLSGREGQPQHFGDGTRLSIL.

There are a few counts of this clone. The V and J genes are TRBV5-1 and TRBJ2-2, with TRBD2 identical over 9 bases. V lost 0 bases and J lost 5; bases outside the gene matches: 5. Germline CDR1 reads SGHRS; CDR2 reads YFSETQ. The CDR3 loop spans 16 amino acids. The CDR3 DNA is TGCGCCAGCAGCTTGGTTGGCGGGGGGGCGACCGGGGAGCTGTTTTTT. This codes for CASSLVGGGATGELFF.

This rearrangement joins TRBV6-5 to TRBJ1-2; the D is unclear. Germline lookup yields CDR1 MNHEY and CDR2 SVGAGI. V was shortened by 4 bases and J by 5 bases, with 20 bases between the two germline ends. CDR3 length equals 16 residues. This chain's CDR3 is CASSFSEREGLYGYTF. CDR3 DNA: TGTGCCAGCAGTTTCTCCGAGAGGGAAGGGCTTTATGGCTACACCTTC.

This rearrangement joins TRBV29-1 to TRBJ1-1; the D is unclear. Trimming stripped 2 bases from V and 1 base from J, with 11 bases between. Germline lookup yields CDR1 SQVTM and CDR2 ANQGSEA. This CDR3 has 14 residues. The CDR3 nucleotides are TGCAGCGTTGAAAGGATAGGAGGGAACACTGAAGCTTTCTTT. This translates into CSVERIGGNTEAFF.

This clone was seen only a few times. The V gene is TRBV6-5, the J gene TRBJ2-5, with D possibly being TRBD1 (6 bases). Trimming pared 5 bases from V and 0 bases from J, leaving 10 bases between. This CDR3 is built from 14 residues. CDR1 MNHEY and CDR2 SVGAGI come from the germline V gene. CDR3 residues: CASSRGGDQETQYF. The CDR3 bases are TGTGCCAGCAGTCGAGGGGGTGACCAAGAGACCCAGTACTTC.

The chain recombines TRBV5-1 with TRBJ2-5, with 9 bases lining up with TRBD1. Germline CDR1 SGHRS, CDR2 YFSETQ. V shed 0 bases and J 8 bases; nucleotides not matched to a gene: 5. CDR3 size: 14 residues. The CDR3 nucleotides read TGCGCCAGCAGCTTGGGGTGGGACAGGGATACCCAGTACTTC. Amino acid sequence: CASSLGWDRDTQYF.

CDR3 nucleotide sequence: TGCGCCAGCAGCCTGACCGGGACTAGCGCCGGGGGCAATGAGCAGTTCTTC. Amino acids: CASSLTGTSAGGNEQFF. This chain links TRBV4-1 with TRBJ2-1, with 10 nucleotides matching TRBD2. The J segment lost 6 bases and the V segment lost 4 bases, leaving 12 bases of the junction unmatched. CDR1 MGHRA and CDR2 YSYEKL come from the germline V gene. The CDR3 has 17 residues.

The chain combines TRBV4-1 with TRBJ2-3; D remains ambiguous. The length of the CDR3 is 14 residues. Germline CDR1 MGHRA, CDR2 YSYEKL. Trimming removed 4 bases from V and 2 bases from J, with 10 bases in between. The CDR3 nucleotides read TGCGCCAGCAGCCTCCTGACTGCCACAGATACGCAGTATTTT. Translating it yields CASSLLTATDTQYF.

This clone has more than one count but fewer than ten. The chain combines TRBV13 with TRBJ2-2; no definite D call. Germline-derived CDR1 and CDR2 are PRHDT and FYEKMQ (reference sequence). The V gene lost 2 bases and the J gene lost 0 bases, with 10 bases spanning the gap. CDR3 length: 16 residues. The CDR3 DNA is TGTGCCAGCAGCTTATTGGTCCGAGCGAACACCGGGGAGCTGTTTTTT. Protein product: CASSLLVRANTGELFF.

V is TRBV7-9 and J is TRBJ1-1; possibly TRBD1 for D (5 bases). V lost 1 base to trimming and J lost 0 bases, with 9 bases between them. The germline gives CDR1 SEHNR, CDR2 FQNEAQ (reference sequence). The CDR3 consists of 15 residues. CDR3 in DNA: TGTGCCAGCAGCTTAGATTCAGGGCTGAACACTGAAGCTTTCTTT. Protein: CASSLDSGLNTEAFF.

J is TRBJ1-2 and V is TRBV5-1, with D unresolved. Germline loops: CDR1 SGHRS, CDR2 YFSETQ. V was pared by 0 bases and J by 4 bases, with 13 bases between. The CDR3 runs 15 residues. The CDR3 sequence is CASSLVSGLGYGYTF. The CDR3 DNA reads TGCGCCAGCAGCTTGGTTTCAGGCCTCGGCTATGGCTACACCTTC.